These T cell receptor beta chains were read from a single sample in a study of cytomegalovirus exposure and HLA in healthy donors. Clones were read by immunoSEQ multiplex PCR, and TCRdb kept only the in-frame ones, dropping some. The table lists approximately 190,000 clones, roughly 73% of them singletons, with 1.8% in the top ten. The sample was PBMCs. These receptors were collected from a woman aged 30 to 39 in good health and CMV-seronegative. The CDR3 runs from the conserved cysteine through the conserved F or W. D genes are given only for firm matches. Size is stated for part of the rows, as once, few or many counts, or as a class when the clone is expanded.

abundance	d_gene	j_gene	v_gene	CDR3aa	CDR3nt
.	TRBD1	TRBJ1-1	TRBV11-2	CASSLDWTGGTEAFF	TGTGCCAGCAGCTTAGATTGGACAGGGGGCACTGAAGCTTTCTTT
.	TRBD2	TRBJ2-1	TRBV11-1	CASSSPGTRSSNEQFF	TGTGCCAGCAGCTCACCCGGGACTAGATCTTCCAATGAGCAGTTCTTC
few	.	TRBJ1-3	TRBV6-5	CASSYRGGASGNTIYF	TGTGCCAGCAGTTACAGGGGGGGAGCCTCTGGAAACACCATATATTTT
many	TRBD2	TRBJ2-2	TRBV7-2	CASSKGLAMTGELFF	TGTGCCAGCAGCAAGGGACTAGCGATGACCGGGGAGCTGTTTTTT
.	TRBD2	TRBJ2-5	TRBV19	CASSPGTSYAETQYF	TGTGCCAGTAGTCCCGGGACTAGCTATGCTGAGACCCAGTACTTC
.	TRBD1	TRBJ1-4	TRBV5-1	CASSYQGGSNEKLFF	TGCGCCAGCAGCTACCAGGGGGGCTCTAATGAAAAACTGTTTTTT
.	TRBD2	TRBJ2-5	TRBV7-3	CASSMTSGGVETQYF	TGTGCCAGCAGCATGACTAGCGGGGGGGTGGAGACCCAGTACTTC
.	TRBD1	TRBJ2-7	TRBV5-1	CASSLEFQDRVYF	TGCGCCAGCAGCTTGGAATTTCAGGACAGGGTTTACTTC
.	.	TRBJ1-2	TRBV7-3	CASSLTGGGRRGNYGYTF	TGTGCCAGCAGCTTAACAGGGGGGGGGCGGCGGGGAAACTATGGCTACACCTTC
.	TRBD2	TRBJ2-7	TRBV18	CASTPTTGGVEQYF	TGTGCCAGCACGCCTACCACCGGGGGGGTTGAGCAGTACTTC
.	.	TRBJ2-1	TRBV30	CAWSERSGTYNEQFF	TGTGCCTGGAGTGAAAGGAGCGGCACCTACAATGAGCAGTTCTTC
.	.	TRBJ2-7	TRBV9	CASSVVDSSYEQYF	TGTGCCAGCAGCGTAGTGGACAGCTCCTACGAGCAGTACTTC
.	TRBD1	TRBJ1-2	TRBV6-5	CASRRQGQGKGYTF	TGTGCCAGCAGAAGACAGGGACAGGGTAAAGGCTACACCTTC
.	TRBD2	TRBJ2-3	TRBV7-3	CASSLAGGPPDTQYF	TGTGCCAGCAGCTTAGCGGGAGGGCCGCCCGATACGCAGTATTTT
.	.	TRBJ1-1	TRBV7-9	CASSLEPRGTEAFF	TGTGCCAGCAGCTTAGAACCTCGGGGGACTGAAGCTTTCTTT
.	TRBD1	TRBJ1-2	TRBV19	CASSKGQLNYGYTF	TGTGCCAGTAGTAAGGGACAGCTTAACTATGGCTACACCTTC
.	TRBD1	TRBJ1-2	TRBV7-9	CASSTTGYYGYTF	TGTGCCAGCAGCACGACAGGGTACTATGGCTACACCTTC
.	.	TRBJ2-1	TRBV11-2	CASSSRLDNEQFF	TGTGCCAGCAGCTCCCGACTAGACAATGAGCAGTTCTTC
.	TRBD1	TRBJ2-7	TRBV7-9	CASTDRGPYEQYF	TGTGCCAGCACCGACAGGGGACCCTACGAGCAGTACTTC
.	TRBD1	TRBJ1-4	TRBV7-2	CASSLWLADRGNNEKLFF	TGTGCCAGCAGCTTATGGCTGGCCGACAGGGGGAATAATGAAAAACTGTTTTTT
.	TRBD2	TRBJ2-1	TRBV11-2	CASSSRSGGRTNEQFF	TGTGCCAGCAGCTCACGGTCGGGCGGGAGGACCAATGAGCAGTTCTTC
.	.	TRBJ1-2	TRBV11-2	CASSFTDSSLYGYTF	TGTGCCAGCAGCTTTACGGACAGTTCTCTCTATGGCTACACCTTC
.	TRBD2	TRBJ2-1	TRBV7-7	CASSLGTSGEQFF	TGTGCCAGCAGCTTAGGGACTAGCGGGGAGCAGTTCTTC
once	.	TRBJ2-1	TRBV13	CASSLRGFSYNEQFF	TGTGCCAGCAGCTTAAGGGGATTCAGCTACAATGAGCAGTTCTTC
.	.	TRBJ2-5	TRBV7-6	CASSLLGRQTQYF	TGTGCCAGCAGCTTACTGGGCCGACAGACCCAGTACTTC
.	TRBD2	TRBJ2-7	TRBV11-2	CASSFLAGISYEQYF	TGTGCCAGCAGCTTCCTAGCGGGGATATCCTACGAGCAGTACTTC
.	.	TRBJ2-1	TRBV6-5	CASSLGGSYNEQFF	TGTGCCAGCAGTTTGGGGGGCTCCTACAATGAGCAGTTCTTC
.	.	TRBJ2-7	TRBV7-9	CASSPLGHEQYF	TGTGCCAGCAGCCCACTTGGTCACGAGCAGTACTTC
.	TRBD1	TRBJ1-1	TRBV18	CASSPRYERTGLESTEAFF	TGTGCCAGCTCACCACGATATGAACGGACAGGGCTCGAGAGCACTGAAGCTTTCTTT
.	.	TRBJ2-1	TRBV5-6	CASSLRTQGSYNEQFF	TGTGCCAGCAGCTTAAGGACCCAGGGCTCCTACAATGAGCAGTTCTTC
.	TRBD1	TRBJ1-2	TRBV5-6	CASSFTGTALFGYTF	TGTGCCAGCAGCTTCACCGGGACAGCGTTGTTTGGCTACACCTTC
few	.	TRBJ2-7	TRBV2	CASRAGTNRGEQYF	TGTGCCAGCAGGGCCGGGACAAACCGGGGCGAGCAGTACTTC
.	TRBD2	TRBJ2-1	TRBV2	CASSEGSGGLDEQFF	TGTGCCAGCAGTGAAGGCAGCGGGGGGTTGGATGAGCAGTTCTTC
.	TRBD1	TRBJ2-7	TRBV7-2	CASSARDRVSYEQYF	TGTGCCAGCAGCGCCAGGGACAGGGTTTCCTACGAGCAGTACTTC
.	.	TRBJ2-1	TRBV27	CASSLRNNEQFF	TGTGCCAGCAGTCTGCGTAACAATGAGCAGTTCTTC
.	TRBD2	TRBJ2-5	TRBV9	CASSVEGRGGQQTQYF	TGTGCCAGCAGCGTAGAAGGGCGGGGGGGCCAACAGACCCAGTACTTC
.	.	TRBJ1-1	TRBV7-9	CASSPVGPAQAFF	TGTGCCAGCAGCCCGGTGGGGCCGGCCCAAGCTTTCTTT
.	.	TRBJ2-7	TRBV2	CASSDGNEQYF	TGTGCCAGCAGTGACGGGAACGAGCAGTACTTC
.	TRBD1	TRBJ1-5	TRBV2	CASRGQGGNQPQHF	TGTGCCAGCAGAGGACAGGGAGGAAATCAGCCCCAGCATTTT
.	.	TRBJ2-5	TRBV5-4	CASSRWTGTFSDF	TGTGCCAGCAGCCGATGGACGGGGACTTTCTCAGACTTC
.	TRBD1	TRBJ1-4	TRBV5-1	CASSVDAGQGYEKLFF	TGCGCCAGCAGCGTAGACGCGGGACAGGGATATGAAAAACTGTTTTTT
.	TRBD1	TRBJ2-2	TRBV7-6	CASSFRTGGYGELFF	TGTGCCAGCAGCTTTCGGACAGGGGGCTACGGGGAGCTGTTTTTT
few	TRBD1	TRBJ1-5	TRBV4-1	CASSQEGTGVQPQHF	TGCGCCAGCAGCCAAGAAGGGACAGGAGTTCAGCCCCAGCATTTT
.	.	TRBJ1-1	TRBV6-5	CASSYGGSTEAFF	TGTGCCAGCAGTTACGGTGGGAGCACTGAAGCTTTCTTT
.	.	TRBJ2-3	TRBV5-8	CASSFGLRSTDTQYF	TGTGCCAGCAGCTTCGGTTTACGGAGCACAGATACGCAGTATTTT
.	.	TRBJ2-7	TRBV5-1	CASSSEDEQYF	TGCGCCAGCAGCTCCGAGGACGAGCAGTACTTC
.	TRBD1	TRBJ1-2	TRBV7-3	CASSSGDQGAGYTF	TGTGCCAGCAGCTCCGGAGATCAGGGGGCGGGCTACACCTTC
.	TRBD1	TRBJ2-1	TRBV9	CASSSPPTGHNEQFF	TGTGCCAGCAGCTCCCCACCGACAGGGCACAATGAGCAGTTCTTC
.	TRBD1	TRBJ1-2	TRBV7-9	CASSSTGTGGMSYGYTF	TGTGCCAGCAGCTCGACCGGGACAGGGGGTATGAGCTATGGCTACACCTTC